These T cell receptor beta chains were read from a single sample in a study of CD8+ T cells in alopecia areata. Assay used: immunoSEQ multiplex PCR; TCRdb lists only in-frame clones, some missing. Of approximately 58,000 clones listed, roughly 45% are singletons. Source material: NKG2D-low CD8+ T cells sorted from blood. The receptors originated from a human donor with alopecia areata. Each CDR3 is given with its conserved first and last residue.

j_call v_call cdr3_aa
TRBJ2-6 TRBV30 CAWSWGRGANVLTF
TRBJ2-7 TRBV13 CASSLVPSEQYF
TRBJ2-7 TRBV27 CASSLYGREQYF
TRBJ2-1 TRBV4-1 CASSQGLGYEQFF
TRBJ1-2 TRBV28 CASSLDRSYGYTF
TRBJ1-3 TRBV29-1 CSVQGPLSSGNTIYF
TRBJ2-7 TRBV5-1 CASSLDGVAYEQYF
TRBJ2-1 TRBV5-1 CASSSAQGASEQFF
TRBJ2-1 TRBV5-8 CASRMRGLAGVGEQFF
TRBJ2-7 TRBV15 CATSRDTAYEQYF
TRBJ1-2 TRBV13 CASSLGGRAGYTF
TRBJ1-1 TRBV29-1 CSVYRAEAFF
TRBJ2-7 TRBV11-2 CASSLESAGRPYEQYF
TRBJ2-7 TRBV28 CASSLRAGLREQYF
TRBJ2-5 TRBV27 CASSHRTSRVETQYF
TRBJ1-1 TRBV30 CAWSPGTGRLGTEAFF
TRBJ2-7 TRBV12-5 CASGLQGNEQYF
TRBJ2-1 TRBV30 CAWSGGQGRNEQFF
TRBJ2-3 TRBV29-1 CSGRTGMDTQYF
TRBJ2-7 TRBV27 CASSLFSGSGEQYF
TRBJ2-5 TRBV15 CATSRVPGGKGALQETQYF
TRBJ2-1 TRBV14 CASSLVGSGDEQFF
TRBJ1-2 TRBV28 CASSLWVSGGHGYTF
TRBJ2-7 TRBV12-5 CASTDSYEQYF
TRBJ1-1 TRBV19 CASIQGWTEAFF
TRBJ2-4 TRBV28 CASSSNRRKYF
TRBJ2-2 TRBV7-7 CASSLAGELFF
TRBJ2-7 TRBV13 CASSRAGTGSYEQYF
TRBJ2-2 TRBV9 CASSDRAGDTGELFF
TRBJ1-1 TRBV7-9 CASSLAGDREAFF
TRBJ2-1 TRBV9 CARSVGETTGGEQFF
TRBJ1-2 TRBV29-1 CSVLTTSNYGYTF
TRBJ2-1 TRBV4-1 CASSQDPAGGDEQFF
TRBJ2-1 TRBV9 CASSSPWETYNEQFF
TRBJ2-7 TRBV9 CASSPQGVSYEQYF
TRBJ2-5 TRBV19 CASSSDRGRETQYF
TRBJ1-4 TRBV6-6 CASRRLRANEKLFF